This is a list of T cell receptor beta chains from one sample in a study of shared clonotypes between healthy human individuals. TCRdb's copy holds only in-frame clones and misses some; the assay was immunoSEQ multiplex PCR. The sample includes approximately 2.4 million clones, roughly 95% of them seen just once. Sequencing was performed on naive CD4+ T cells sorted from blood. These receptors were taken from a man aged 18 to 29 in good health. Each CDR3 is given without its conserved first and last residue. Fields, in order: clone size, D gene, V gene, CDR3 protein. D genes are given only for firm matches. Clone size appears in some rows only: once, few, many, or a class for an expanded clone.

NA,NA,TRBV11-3,ASSEGTVNTEAF
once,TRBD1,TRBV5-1,ASSYAGQAEFGGYT
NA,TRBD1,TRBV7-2,ASRQDGTGYSPLH
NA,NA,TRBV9,ASSVAGGQSYNEQF
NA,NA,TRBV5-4,ASSLALGERETQY
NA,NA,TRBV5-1,ASSPRSGGSTDTQY
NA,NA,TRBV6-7,ASSYPDSNTDTQY
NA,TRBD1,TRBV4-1,ASSIRDREHEQY
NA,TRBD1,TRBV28,ASSSQGEVFTEAF
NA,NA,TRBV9,ASSVAKGPNSPLH
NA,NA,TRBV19,ASSIDGTGPLH
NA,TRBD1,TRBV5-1,ASSWGQGNNYGYT
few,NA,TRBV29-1,SVGAGQGGNEQY
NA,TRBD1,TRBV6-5,ASSPRTGNTGELF
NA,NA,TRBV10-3,AISVAVYEQY
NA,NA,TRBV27,ASRLKNTDTQY
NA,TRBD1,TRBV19,ASKGAPGQYTGELF
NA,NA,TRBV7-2,ASSHPVGGLNTGELF
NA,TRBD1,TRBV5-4,ASSLAGQGVYEQY
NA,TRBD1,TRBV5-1,ASSLPTGAYNEQF
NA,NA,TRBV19,ASSTGQTFTDTQY
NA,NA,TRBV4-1,ASSHRSSGANVLT